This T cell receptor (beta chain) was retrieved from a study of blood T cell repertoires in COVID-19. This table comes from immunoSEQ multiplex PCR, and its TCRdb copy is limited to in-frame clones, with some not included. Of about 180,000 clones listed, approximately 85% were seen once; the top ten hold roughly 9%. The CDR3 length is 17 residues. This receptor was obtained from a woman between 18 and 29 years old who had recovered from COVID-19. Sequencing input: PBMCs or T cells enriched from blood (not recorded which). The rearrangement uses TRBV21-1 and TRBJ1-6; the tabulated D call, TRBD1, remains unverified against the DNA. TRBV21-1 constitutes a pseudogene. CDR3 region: CASSKRTGDYHNSPLHF. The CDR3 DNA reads TGTGCCAGCAGCAAGAGGACAGGGGACTATCACAATTCACCCCTCCACTTT.